A selection of T cell receptor beta chains follows, all from one sample in a study of T cell clones after liver transplantation. Using immunoSEQ multiplex PCR, the repertoire was profiled, and TCRdb retains in-frame clones only, with some absent. The sample contains 25,000 to 40,000 clones, approximately 96% of which appear only once. The source was CD8+ T cells from blood, collected 12 months after liver transplant. Receptors originate from a human patient who received a liver transplant. Some T cells could come from the graft donor. The CDR3 runs from the conserved cysteine through the conserved F or W. D genes are given only for firm matches. Size values are once, few and many counts, or a class for expanded clones, and some rows have none.

v_call,d_call,j_call,clone_size,cdr3_nt,cdr3_aa
TRBV10-2,-,TRBJ2-7,-,TGCGCCAGCAGTGAGGATATGGGATCTCGGGAGCAGTACTTC,CASSEDMGSREQYF
TRBV4-1,-,TRBJ2-5,-,TGCGCCAGCAGCCAAGATGGGACCACGCAAGAGACCCAGTACTTC,CASSQDGTTQETQYF
TRBV7-2,-,TRBJ2-3,-,TGTGCCAGCAGTCCAACCGGGGTATTCACAGATACGCAGTATTTT,CASSPTGVFTDTQYF
TRBV14,-,TRBJ1-1,-,TGTGCCAGCAGCCAACGGGGGTTGAACACTGAAGCTTTCTTT,CASSQRGLNTEAFF
TRBV6-6,TRBD1,TRBJ2-1,-,TGTGCCACGGGACAGGGAGGGAGTGAGCAGTTCTTC,CATGQGGSEQFF
TRBV6-6,-,TRBJ2-7,-,TGTGCCAGCAGTTATCTCTTTGATAACTCCTACGAGCAGTACTTC,CASSYLFDNSYEQYF
TRBV6-5,TRBD2,TRBJ2-3,-,TGTGCCAGCAGACGACTAGCGGGAGCGGGAGATACGCAGTATTTT,CASRRLAGAGDTQYF
TRBV19,TRBD2,TRBJ2-3,-,TGTGCCAGTACCGATGCGTGGCGGGAGGGGAGCACAGATACGCAGTATTTT,CASTDAWREGSTDTQYF
TRBV5-1,-,TRBJ2-7,-,TGCGCCAGCAGCAGGACCCGGGACGGTGACTCCTACGAGCAGTACTTC,CASSRTRDGDSYEQYF
TRBV14,-,TRBJ1-1,large,TGTGCCAGCAGCGGTGGCAGGGGCGACACTGAAGCTTTCTTT,CASSGGRGDTEAFF
TRBV27,-,TRBJ2-1,-,TGTGCCAGCAGTCCCCGCCTCCGGGTAGGGTCCAATGAGCAGTTCTTC,CASSPRLRVGSNEQFF
TRBV15,TRBD2,TRBJ2-2,-,TGTGCCACCAGCACCGGGAGGGGGGCGGACACCGGGGAGCTGTTTTTT,CATSTGRGADTGELFF
TRBV27,-,TRBJ1-1,-,TGTGCCAGCAGTTCTCGGGGGGCGTGGACTGAAGCTTTCTTT,CASSSRGAWTEAFF
TRBV14,-,TRBJ2-3,-,TGTGCCAGCAGCCAAGATCCCAGCACAGATACGCAGTATTTT,CASSQDPSTDTQYF
TRBV7-9,TRBD1,TRBJ2-5,once,TGTGCCAGCAGCTGGGGACAGGGAACCTTAGAGACCCAGTACTTC,CASSWGQGTLETQYF
TRBV27,-,TRBJ2-2,-,TGTGCCAGCAGTTCAGGGGAGGGCGGGGAGCTGTTTTTT,CASSSGEGGELFF
TRBV4-1,-,TRBJ1-4,-,TGCGCCAGCAGCCAGGCCGCCCCCGACATCCCAACTAATGAAAAACTGTTTTTT,CASSQAAPDIPTNEKLFF
TRBV7-6,TRBD2,TRBJ2-1,-,TGTGCCAGCAGCTTATTTCTAGCGGGAGGACCCTACAATGAGCAGTTCTTC,CASSLFLAGGPYNEQFF
TRBV9,TRBD1,TRBJ2-7,few,TGTGCCAGCAGCGTAGGAGGGGGCCCCCTGAGGGAGCAGTACTTC,CASSVGGGPLREQYF
TRBV4-1,TRBD1,TRBJ1-2,-,TGCGCCAGCAGCCAAGAAGGGACAGGGCCCTATGGCTACACCTTC,CASSQEGTGPYGYTF
TRBV7-8,-,TRBJ2-2,-,TGTGCCAGCAGCACGGACGGGGAGCTGTTTTTT,CASSTDGELFF
TRBV6-4,TRBD2,TRBJ2-7,-,TGTGCCAGCAGACAACCCAGCGGGACCAGCTCCTACGAGCAGTACTTC,CASRQPSGTSSYEQYF
TRBV2,-,TRBJ1-2,-,TGTGCCAGCAGTGAATCGTCAGCTACCTATGGCTACACCTTC,CASSESSATYGYTF
TRBV6-1,-,TRBJ1-1,-,TGTGCCAGCAGTTTTTACAGGGTGGACACTGAAGCTTTCTTT,CASSFYRVDTEAFF
TRBV19,TRBD1,TRBJ1-5,-,TGTGCCAGTAGTATAATGGACAGGAATCAGCCCCAGCATTTT,CASSIMDRNQPQHF
TRBV6-5,TRBD2,TRBJ2-1,-,TGTGCCAGCAGTCACGCGACTAGCGGGACTTTTGATCAGTTCTTC,CASSHATSGTFDQFF
TRBV6-5,-,TRBJ2-7,-,TGTGCCAGCACCCACGCACAGGGCCCGTTTTACGAGCAGTACTTC,CASTHAQGPFYEQYF
TRBV27,-,TRBJ1-5,-,TGTGCCAGCAGTCTAGGACGGAGCTTATGGCCCCAGCATTTT,CASSLGRSLWPQHF
TRBV7-9,-,TRBJ2-1,-,TGTGCCAGCAGACGATCACAGGGCGAGCAGTTCTTC,CASRRSQGEQFF
TRBV7-9,TRBD2,TRBJ2-7,-,TGTGCCAGCAGCTCGGTAGCGGGAAACCCCTACGAGCAGTACTTC,CASSSVAGNPYEQYF
TRBV25-1,-,TRBJ1-5,once,TGTGCCAGCAGTGCCCGGGTCACTCTCGAGGACAATCAGCCCCAGCATTTT,CASSARVTLEDNQPQHF
TRBV7-6,-,TRBJ1-2,-,TGTGCCAGCAGCCCGATGAAGACAGGCGTCTATGGCTACACCTTC,CASSPMKTGVYGYTF
TRBV10-1,TRBD2,TRBJ2-1,-,TGCGCCAGCAGTGCCTCTCCGGGAGGGCCATCCAATGAGCAGTTCTTC,CASSASPGGPSNEQFF
TRBV7-3,TRBD1,TRBJ2-5,-,TGTGCCAGCAGCTCCTCTCCCTGGACAGGGGGCCACGAGACCCAGTACTTC,CASSSSPWTGGHETQYF
TRBV19,TRBD1,TRBJ1-1,-,TGTGCCAGTAGTATAACACAGGGGAGGAACACTGAAGCTTTCTTT,CASSITQGRNTEAFF
TRBV2,-,TRBJ2-7,-,TGTGCCAGCGGGCCATCGAGCGCGGGAGAGCAGTACTTC,CASGPSSAGEQYF
TRBV6-5,TRBD1,TRBJ2-7,once,TGTGCCAGCAGTTACCTCCAGGGGGCGGGGGAGCAGTACTTC,CASSYLQGAGEQYF